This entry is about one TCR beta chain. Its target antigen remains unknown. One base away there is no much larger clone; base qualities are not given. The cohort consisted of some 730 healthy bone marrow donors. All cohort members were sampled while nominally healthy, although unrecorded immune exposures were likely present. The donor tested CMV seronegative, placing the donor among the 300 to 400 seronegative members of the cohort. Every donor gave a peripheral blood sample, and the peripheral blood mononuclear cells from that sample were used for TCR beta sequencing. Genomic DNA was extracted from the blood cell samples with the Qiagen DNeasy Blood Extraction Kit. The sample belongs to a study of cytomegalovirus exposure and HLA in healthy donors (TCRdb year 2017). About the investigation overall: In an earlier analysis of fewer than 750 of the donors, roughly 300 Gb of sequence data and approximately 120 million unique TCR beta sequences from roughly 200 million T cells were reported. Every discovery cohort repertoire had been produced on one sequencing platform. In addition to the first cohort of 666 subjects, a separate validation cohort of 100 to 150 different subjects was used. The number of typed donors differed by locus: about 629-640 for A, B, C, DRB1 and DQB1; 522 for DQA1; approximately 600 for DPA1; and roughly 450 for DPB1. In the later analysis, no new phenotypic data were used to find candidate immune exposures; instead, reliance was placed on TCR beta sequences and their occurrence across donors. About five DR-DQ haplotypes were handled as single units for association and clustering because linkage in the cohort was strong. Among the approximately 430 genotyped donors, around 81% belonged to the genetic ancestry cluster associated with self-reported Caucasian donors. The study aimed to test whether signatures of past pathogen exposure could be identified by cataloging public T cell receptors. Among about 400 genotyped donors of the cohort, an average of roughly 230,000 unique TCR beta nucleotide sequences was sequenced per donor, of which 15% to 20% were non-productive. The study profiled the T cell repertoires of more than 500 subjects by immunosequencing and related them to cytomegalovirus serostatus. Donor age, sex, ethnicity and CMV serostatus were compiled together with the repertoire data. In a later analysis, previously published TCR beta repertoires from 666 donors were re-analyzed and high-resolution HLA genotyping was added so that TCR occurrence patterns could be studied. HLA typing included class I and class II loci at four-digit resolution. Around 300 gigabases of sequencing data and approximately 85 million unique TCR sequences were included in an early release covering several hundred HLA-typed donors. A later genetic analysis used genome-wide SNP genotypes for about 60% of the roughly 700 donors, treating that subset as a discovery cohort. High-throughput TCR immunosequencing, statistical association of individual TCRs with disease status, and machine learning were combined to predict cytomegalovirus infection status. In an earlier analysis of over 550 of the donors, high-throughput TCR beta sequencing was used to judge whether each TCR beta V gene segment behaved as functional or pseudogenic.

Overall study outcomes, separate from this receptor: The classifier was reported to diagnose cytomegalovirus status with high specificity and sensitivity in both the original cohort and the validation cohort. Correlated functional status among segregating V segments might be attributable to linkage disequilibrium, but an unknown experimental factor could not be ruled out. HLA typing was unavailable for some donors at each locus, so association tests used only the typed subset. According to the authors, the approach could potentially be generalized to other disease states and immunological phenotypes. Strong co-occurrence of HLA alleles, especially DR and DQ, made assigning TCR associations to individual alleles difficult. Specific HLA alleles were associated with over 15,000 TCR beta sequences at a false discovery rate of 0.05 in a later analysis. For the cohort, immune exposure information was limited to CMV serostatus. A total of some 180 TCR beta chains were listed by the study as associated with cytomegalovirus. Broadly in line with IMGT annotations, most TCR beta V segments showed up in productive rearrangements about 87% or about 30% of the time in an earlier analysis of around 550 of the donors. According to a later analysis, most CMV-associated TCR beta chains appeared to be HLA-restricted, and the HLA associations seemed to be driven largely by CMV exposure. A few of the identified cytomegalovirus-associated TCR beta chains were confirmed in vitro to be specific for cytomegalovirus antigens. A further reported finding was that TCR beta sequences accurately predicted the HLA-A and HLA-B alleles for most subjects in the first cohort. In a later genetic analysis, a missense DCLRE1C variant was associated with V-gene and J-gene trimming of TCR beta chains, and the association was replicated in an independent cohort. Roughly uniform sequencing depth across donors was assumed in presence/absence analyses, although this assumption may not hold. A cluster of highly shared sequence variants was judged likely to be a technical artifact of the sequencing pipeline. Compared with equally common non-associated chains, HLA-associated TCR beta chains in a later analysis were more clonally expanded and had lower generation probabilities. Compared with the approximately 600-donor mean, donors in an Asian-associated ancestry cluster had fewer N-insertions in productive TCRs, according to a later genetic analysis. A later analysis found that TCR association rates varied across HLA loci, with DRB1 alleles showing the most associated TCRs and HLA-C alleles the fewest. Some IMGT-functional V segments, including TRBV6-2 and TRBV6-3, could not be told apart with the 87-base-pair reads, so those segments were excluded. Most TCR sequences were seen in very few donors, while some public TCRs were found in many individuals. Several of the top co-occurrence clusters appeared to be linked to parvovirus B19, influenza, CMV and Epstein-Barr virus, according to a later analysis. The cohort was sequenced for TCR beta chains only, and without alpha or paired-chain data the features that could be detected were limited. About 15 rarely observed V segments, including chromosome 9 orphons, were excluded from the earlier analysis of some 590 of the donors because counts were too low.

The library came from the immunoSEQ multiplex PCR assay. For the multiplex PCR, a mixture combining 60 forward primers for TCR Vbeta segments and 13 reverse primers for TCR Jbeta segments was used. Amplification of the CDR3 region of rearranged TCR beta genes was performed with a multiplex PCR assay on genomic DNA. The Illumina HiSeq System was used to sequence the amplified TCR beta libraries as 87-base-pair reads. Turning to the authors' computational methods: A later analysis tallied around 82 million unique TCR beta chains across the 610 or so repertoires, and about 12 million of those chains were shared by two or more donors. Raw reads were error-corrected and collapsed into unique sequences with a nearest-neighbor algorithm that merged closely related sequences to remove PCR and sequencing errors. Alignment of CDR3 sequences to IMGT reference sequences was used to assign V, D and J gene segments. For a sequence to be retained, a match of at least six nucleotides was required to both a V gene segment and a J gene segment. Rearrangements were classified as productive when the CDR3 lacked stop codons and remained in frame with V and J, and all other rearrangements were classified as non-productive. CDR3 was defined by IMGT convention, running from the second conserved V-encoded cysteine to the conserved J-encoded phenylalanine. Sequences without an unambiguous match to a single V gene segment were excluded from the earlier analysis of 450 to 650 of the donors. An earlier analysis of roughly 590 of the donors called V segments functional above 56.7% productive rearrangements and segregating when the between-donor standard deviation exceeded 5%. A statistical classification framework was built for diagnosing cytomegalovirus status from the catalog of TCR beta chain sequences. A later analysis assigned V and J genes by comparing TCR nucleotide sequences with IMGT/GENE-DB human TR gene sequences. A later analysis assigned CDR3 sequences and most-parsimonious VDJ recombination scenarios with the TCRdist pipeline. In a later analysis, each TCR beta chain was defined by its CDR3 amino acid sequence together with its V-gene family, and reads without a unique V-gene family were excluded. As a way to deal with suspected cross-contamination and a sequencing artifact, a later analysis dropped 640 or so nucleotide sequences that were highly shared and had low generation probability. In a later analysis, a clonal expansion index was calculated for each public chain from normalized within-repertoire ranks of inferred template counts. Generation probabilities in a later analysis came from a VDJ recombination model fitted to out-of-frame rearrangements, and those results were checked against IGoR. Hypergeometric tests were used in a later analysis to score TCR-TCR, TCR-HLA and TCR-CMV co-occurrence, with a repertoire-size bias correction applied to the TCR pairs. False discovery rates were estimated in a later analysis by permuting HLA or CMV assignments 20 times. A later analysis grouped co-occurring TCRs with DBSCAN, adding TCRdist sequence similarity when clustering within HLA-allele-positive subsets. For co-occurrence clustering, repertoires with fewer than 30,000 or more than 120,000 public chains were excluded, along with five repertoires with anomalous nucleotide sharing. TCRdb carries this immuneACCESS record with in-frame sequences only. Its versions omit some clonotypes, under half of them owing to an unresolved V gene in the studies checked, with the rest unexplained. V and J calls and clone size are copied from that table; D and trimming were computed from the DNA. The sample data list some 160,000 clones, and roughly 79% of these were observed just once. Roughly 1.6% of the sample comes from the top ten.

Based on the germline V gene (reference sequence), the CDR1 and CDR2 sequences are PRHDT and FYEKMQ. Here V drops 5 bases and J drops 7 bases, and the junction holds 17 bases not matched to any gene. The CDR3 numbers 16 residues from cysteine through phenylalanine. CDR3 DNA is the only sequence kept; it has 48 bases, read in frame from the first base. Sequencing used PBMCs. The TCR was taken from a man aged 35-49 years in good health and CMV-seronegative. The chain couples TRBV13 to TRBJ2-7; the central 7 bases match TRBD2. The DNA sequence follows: TGTGCCAGCAGCCTAAAGGTGCGGGACCGAGCGGGGGAGCAGTACTTC. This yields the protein CASSLKVRDRAGEQYF.